Below are 3 T cell receptor beta chains sequenced from a single sample in a study of tumor-infiltrating lymphocytes in primary liver carcinoma. RNA isolated from unsorted whole blood supplied the blood RNA, with germline DNA also extracted. The input was approximately 500 ng total RNA; TCR beta cDNA was made from it with a constant-region primer. Three nested multiplex PCR rounds of slightly modified ARM-PCR generated TCR beta libraries. A C-beta reverse primer was combined with TRBV1-TRBV30 forward primers in the first two PCR rounds, and each round had 10 cycles. MiXCR was run by TCRdb on the multiplex PCR reads, yielding one entry per CDR3 protein. The sample lists approximately 300,000 distinct CDR3 sequences; less than 75% were seen once. Sequencing input: peripheral blood. The origin of the receptors is a man aged 40-50 years with primary liver carcinoma and hepatitis B virus infection.

Concerning this clonotype itself: A junction end diverges from the germline sequence, so it may reflect a read error. CDR3 region: CASSPTTPTTDTQYF. The CDR3 nucleotides are TGTGCCAGCAGCCCGACTACTCCCACCACAGATACGCAGTATTTC. The V gene is TRBV11-2, the J gene TRBJ2-3; TRBD2 is a possible D gene (5 bases). This CDR3 has 15 residues. Germline V CDR1 and CDR2: SGHAT, FQNNGV.

Details on this clonotype: An end of the junction does not agree with germline; a read error may underlie this. The J gene is TRBJ2-4, the V gene TRBV6-1; no reliable D call. Germline CDR1 MNHNS, CDR2 SASEGT. The CDR3 loop spans 17 amino acids. CDR3 loop: CASSVGPTREAKNIQYF. CDR3 bases: TGTGCAAGCAGTGTAGGTCCTACAAGGGAAGCCAAAAACATTCAGTACTTC.

Concerning this clonotype itself: At one of its ends the junction is not consistent with the germline gene, which may arise from a read error. The rearrangement joins TRBV29-1 to TRBJ2-3, with TRBD1 as a possible D gene (6 bases). CDR1 is SQVTM, CDR2 ANQGSEA, per germline. The CDR3 is 13 amino acids. The CDR3 is CSVTDRLTDMQYF. The CDR3 DNA follows: TGCAGCGTTACCGACAGGCTCACAGATATGCAGTACTTT.